The 16 T cell receptor beta chains below all came from one sample that was sequenced in a study of CD8+CD57+ T cells in acquired aplastic anemia. The authors sequenced patients whose flow cytometry had shown CD8+CD57+ cell expansion. Genomic DNA provided the template from which TCR beta VDJ and CDR3 profiles were obtained. TCRdb reanalysed the reads using MiXCR and keeps one entry per CDR3 protein. Here the sample spans some 120,000 distinct CDR3 sequences, 55% to 60% being singletons. The sample consisted of sorted CD4+, CD8+, or CD8+CD57+ T cells (not recorded which) from PBMCs. The receptors come from a human donor with aplastic anemia.

With respect to this clonotype: The missing conserved phenylalanine or tryptophan at the end of this CDR3 makes a read error likely. This chain connects TRBV2 to TRBJ1-2; D gene uncertain. CDR3 size: 13 residues. V lost 1 base, J lost 2 bases, and 5 bases lay in between. Germline CDR1 reads SNHLY; CDR2 reads FYNNEI. CDR3 residues: CASSEVDNYGYTL. Here the CDR3 DNA reads TGTGCCAGCAGTGAAGTGGACAACTATGGCTACACCCTC.

The chain employs TRBV2 and TRBJ1-1; the D is unclear. The CDR3 length is 13 residues. Trimming stripped 6 bases from V and 8 bases from J, with 16 bases between. The germline V gene encodes CDR1 SNHLY and CDR2 FYNNEI. The CDR3 sequence is CASSQNPEKEAFF. As DNA, the CDR3 is TGTGCCAGCAGCCAAAACCCGGAAAAAGAAGCTTTCTTT.

The chain combines TRBV2 with TRBJ1-1, with a tentative D call TRBD1 (5 bases). V gave up 7 bases and J gave up 3 bases, with 24 bases separating them. Germline lookup yields CDR1 SNHLY and CDR2 FYNNEI. The CDR3 loop spans 17 amino acids. This chain's CDR3 is CASILRPGVIGDTEAFF. Here the CDR3 DNA reads TGTGCCAGCATCCTCCGGCCGGGGGTAATTGGGGACACTGAAGCTTTCTTT.

This clonotype was picked up many times. V and J are TRBV6-1 and TRBJ2-2; D not certain. With 7 bases removed from V and 3 bases from J, the gap between germline ends came to 6 bases. There are 12 residues in the CDR3. CDR1 is MNHNS, CDR2 SASEGT, per germline. CDR3 in amino acids: CASKLDTGELFF. The CDR3 DNA sequence: TGTGCCAGCAAGTTAGACACCGGGGAGCTGTTTTTT.

V usage is TRBV2 and J usage is TRBJ2-7; D is unclear. CDR3 length equals 14 residues. V was cut by 0 bases and J by 3 bases, with 9 bases left in between. CDR1 and CDR2 (germline): SNHLY, FYNNEI. CDR3 sequence: CASSEASTRYEQYF. In nucleotides, the CDR3 is TGTGCCAGCAGTGAAGCGAGTACCCGCTACGAGCAGTACTTC.

The table lists this clonotype with many counts. The rearrangement uses TRBV7-9 and TRBJ2-7; D possibly corresponds to TRBD1 (5 bases). V was pared by 3 bases and J by 6 bases, with 9 bases between. This CDR3 has 12 amino acids. The germline gives CDR1 SEHNR, CDR2 FQNEAQ (reference sequence). The CDR3 bases are TGTGCCAGCAGCTTGACAGCGCGCGAGCAGTACTTC. Its protein is CASSLTAREQYF.

About this clonotype itself: The junction differs from germline at one of its ends, possibly a read error. J is TRBJ2-1 and V is TRBV24-1; a possible D gene is TRBD1 (7 bases). In germline, CDR1 is KGHDR, CDR2 SFDVKD. The CDR3 is 14 residues long. The CDR3 DNA sequence: TGTGCCCCCAGTGATTTGGCAGGGGGGAATGAGCAGTTCTTC. Translating gives CAPSDLAGGNEQFF.

The V call is TRBV20-1, the J call TRBJ1-1; no clear D gene. This CDR3 contains 14 residues. The germline CDR1 and CDR2 sequences are DFQATT and SNEGSKA (reference sequence). V gave up 1 base and J gave up 0 bases, with 9 bases separating them. The CDR3 bases are TGCAGTGCTAGAGGCCAGTCAATGAACACTGAAGCTTTCTTT. The encoded protein is CSARGQSMNTEAFF.

To note about this clonotype: This may stem from a read error, because a much larger clone lies one nucleotide away. Since no conserved phenylalanine or tryptophan closes the CDR3, a read error is the likely cause. V gene TRBV6-2 or TRBV6-3 combines with J gene TRBJ2-3, with D tentatively TRBD2 (6 bases). Per germline, CDR1 MNHEY and CDR2 SVGEGT. The CDR3 sequence is 11 residues long. V lost 8 bases to trimming and J lost 3 bases, with 6 bases between them. In DNA, the CDR3 is TGTGCCAGCCGGGAGACAGATACGCAGTATCTT. The encoded protein is CASRETDTQYL.

The V gene is TRBV7-4, the J gene TRBJ1-5, with D possibly matching TRBD1 (5 bases). V was pared by 1 base and J by 2 bases, with 12 bases between. The germline V gene encodes CDR1 SGHVT and CDR2 SQSDAQ. CDR3 length: 16 amino acids. CDR3 residues: CASSLGGRVGNQPQHF. The CDR3 nucleotides read TGTGCCAGCAGCTTAGGTGGCAGGGTTGGCAATCAGCCCCAGCATTTT.

The chain employs TRBV5-1 and TRBJ2-1; D not resolved. Germline CDR1 SGHRS, CDR2 YFSETQ. V was clipped by 4 bases and J by 0 bases, with 8 bases between them. The CDR3 has 14 amino acids. The CDR3, as DNA: TGCGCCAGCAGCCCCGAAGGCTCCTACAATGAGCAGTTCTTC. It yields the protein CASSPEGSYNEQFF. The whole variable domain, remainder taken from reference TRBV5-1 and TRBJ2-1, is KAGVTQTPRYLIKTRGQQVTLSCSPISGHRSVSWYQQTPGQGLQFLFEYFSETQRNKGNFPGRFSGRQFSNSRSEMNVSTLELGDSALYLCASSPEGSYNEQFFGPGTRLTVL.

As to this clonotype: The junction departs from germline at one end; a sequencing error may be responsible. The V and J genes are TRBV7-9 and TRBJ2-5, with 7 bases aligning to TRBD1. The germline V gene has CDR1 SEHNR and CDR2 FQNEAQ (reference sequence). The CDR3 has 13 residues. The CDR3 protein is CASSSYRGETRYF. The CDR3 bases are TGTGCCAGCAGCTCTTACAGGGGCGAGACCCGGTACTTC.

This clonotype was found many times. The chain recombines TRBV13 with TRBJ2-5, with D possibly TRBD1 on 5 matching bases. The CDR3 has 16 amino acids. The germline V gene encodes CDR1 PRHDT and CDR2 FYEKMQ (reference sequence). Trimming stripped 0 bases from V and 0 bases from J, with 11 bases between. CDR3 bases: TGTGCCAGCAGCTTAGGAATGGGGCAGTACCAAGAGACCCAGTACTTC. Residues: CASSLGMGQYQETQYF.

CDR3 residues: CASRAGTSGTDEQFF. The CDR3 nucleotides read TGTGCCAGCAGAGCCGGGACTAGCGGGACAGATGAGCAGTTCTTC. The chain is built from TRBV2 and TRBJ2-1, with TRBD2 matching over 13 bases. The germline CDR1 and CDR2 sequences are SNHLY and FYNNEI. The CDR3 spans 15 residues. V was clipped by 6 bases and J by 8 bases; unmatched bases: 7.

This clonotype appeared many times. This chain connects TRBV27 to TRBJ2-7; 8 bases align to TRBD1. This CDR3 has 15 amino acids. CDR1 and CDR2 (germline): MNHEY, SMNVEV (reference sequence). V was clipped by 3 bases and J by 5 bases; unmatched bases: 9. CDR3 DNA: TGTGCCAGCAGTTTCCCAGGGGGCAGGTTGGACGAGCAGTACTTC. Its protein is CASSFPGGRLDEQYF.

Many counts were recorded for this clonotype. The chain is built from TRBV5-6 and TRBJ1-2; a weak D match, TRBD1 (6 bases). The CDR3 has 16 residues. Trimming took off 4 bases at V and 0 bases at J, with 16 bases between the two ends. The germline CDR1 and CDR2 sequences are SGHDT and YYEEEE. CDR3 bases: TGTGCCAGCAGCATATATACAGGGTCTCCTAACTATGGCTACACCTTC. This codes for CASSIYTGSPNYGYTF.